A single sample gave rise to the 25 T cell receptor beta chains below, sequenced in a study of preoperative IRX-2 immunotherapy in early breast cancer (dated by TCRdb to about 2019). Per the publication, the treatment or condition label means: preoperative locoregional IRX-2 cytokine immunotherapy. The receptor library was made with the immunoSEQ multiplex PCR assay. TCRdb's version of the immuneACCESS table is confined to in-frame rearrangements and falls short of the full clone set. An unresolved V gene accounts for under half of the shortfall where checked; the remainder is of unknown origin. The sample table shows 90,000 to 100,000 clones, and 70% to 90% are seen once. The ten largest make up approximately 2% of the sample. Source: tumor tissue, taken after IRX-2 immunotherapy. The source is a human donor with breast cancer.

This clone was seen a handful of times. The chain recombines TRBV29-1 with TRBJ2-5; 8 bases fit TRBD2. V shed 6 bases and J 5 bases; nucleotides not matched to a gene: 11. This CDR3 has 14 amino acids. The germline V gene has CDR1 SQVTM and CDR2 ANQGSEA. The CDR3 spells CSVRLAWGSETQYF. CDR3 sequence (DNA): TGCAGCGTGAGACTAGCGTGGGGCTCGGAGACCCAGTACTTC.

The chain recombines TRBV28 with TRBJ2-2; D ambiguous. There are 13 residues in the CDR3. The germline gives CDR1 MDHEN, CDR2 SYDVKM. V was shortened by 5 bases and J by 1 base, with 5 bases between the two germline ends. The DNA for the CDR3 is TGTGCCAGCAGTGCAAAGAACACCGGGGAGCTGTTTTTT. Translating it yields CASSAKNTGELFF.

The gene calls are TRBV5-8 and TRBJ1-4; the D is unclear. Germline-derived CDR1 and CDR2 are SGHTS and YDEGEE. V lost 0 bases, J lost 8 bases, and 14 bases lay in between. This CDR3 has 15 residues. The CDR3 sequence: CASSLDVTVGEKLFF. CDR3 bases: TGTGCCAGCAGCTTGGATGTGACCGTCGGGGAAAAACTGTTTTTT. The full variable domain, rest sourced from reference TRBV5-8 and TRBJ1-4, is EAGVTQSPTHLIKTRGQQATLRCSPISGHTSVYWYQQALGLGLQFLLWYDEGEERNRGNFPPRFSGRQFPNYSSELNVNALELEDSALYLCASSLDVTVGEKLFFGSGTQLSVL.

The chain is built from TRBV30 and TRBJ1-5; possible D gene TRBD1, 5 bases. In germline, CDR1 is GTSNPN, CDR2 SVGIG (reference sequence). Trimming cost V 8 bases and J 2 bases, with 13 bases left between them. The CDR3 sequence is 13 residues long. The CDR3 sequence: CAASKQGNQPQHF. The DNA for the CDR3 is TGTGCCGCCTCAAAACAGGGCAATCAGCCCCAGCATTTT.

The chain couples TRBV23-1 to TRBJ2-7, with TRBD1 matching 8 bases. TRBV23-1 carries the ORF label, with uncertain function. CDR3 length: 13 residues. J lost 4 bases, V lost 3 bases, and 2 bases had no gene match. The DNA for the CDR3 is TGCGCCAGCAGTCAGGACAGGGATTACGAGCAGTACTTC. Translated: CASSQDRDYEQYF.

The V and J genes are TRBV5-1 and TRBJ2-5; TRBD2 agrees at 10 bases. Trimming at V came to 4 bases and at J to 3 bases, leaving 6 bases not matched to a gene. The CDR3 totals 15 residues. Germline V gives CDR1 SGHRS, CDR2 YFSETQ. CDR3 region: CASSRGAGGKETQYF. Here the CDR3 DNA reads TGCGCCAGCAGCAGAGGAGCGGGGGGGAAAGAGACCCAGTACTTC.

The chain joins TRBV5-1 to TRBJ2-2, with D perhaps TRBD2 (5 bases). Trimming removed 1 base from V and 2 bases from J, with 12 bases in between. The CDR3 runs 16 residues. Germline CDR1 is SGHRS and CDR2 is YFSETQ. The CDR3 loop is CASSLMPGGNTGELFF. The CDR3 DNA sequence: TGCGCCAGCAGCTTGATGCCAGGAGGCAACACCGGGGAGCTGTTTTTT.

The rearrangement joins TRBV7-7 to TRBJ1-1, with unresolved D. V was shortened by 3 bases and J by 3 bases, with 11 bases between the two germline ends. The CDR3 spans 14 residues. Germline V gene lookup returns CDR1 SSHAT and CDR2 FNYEAQ (reference sequence). CDR3 sequence reads: CASSLVTEYTEAFF. DNA of the CDR3: TGTGCCAGCAGCTTGGTTACGGAATACACTGAAGCTTTCTTT. The complete variable domain, with remaining parts taken from reference TRBV7-7 and TRBJ1-1, reads GAGVSQSPRYKVTKRGQDVTLRCDPISSHATLYWYQQALGQGPEFLTYFNYEAQPDKSGLPSDRFSAERPEGSISTLTIQRTEQRDSAMYRCASSLVTEYTEAFFGQGTRLTVV.

CDR3 nucleotide sequence: TGTGCCAGCAGCTCCTATGGGGGATACAATGAGCAGTTCTTC. This sequence encodes CASSSYGGYNEQFF. This chain connects TRBV11-3 to TRBJ2-1, with D perhaps being TRBD1 or TRBD2 (5 bases each). Germline V gene sequence: CDR1 SGHNT, CDR2 YENEEA. The length of the CDR3 is 14 residues. Trimming shortened V by 4 bases and J by 4 bases, and 11 bases separated the two germline ends.

The V gene is TRBV28, the J gene TRBJ1-2; perhaps TRBD1 as D (5 bases). The V end lost 6 bases, the J end lost 4 bases, and 12 bases lay between the germline ends. Germline loops: CDR1 MDHEN, CDR2 SYDVKM. The CDR3 has 13 residues. In DNA, the CDR3 is TGTGCCAGCAGAGGGGCAGGGACCTATGGCTACACCTTC. Its protein product is CASRGAGTYGYTF.

This chain uses TRBV18 with TRBJ1-1, with unresolved D. This CDR3 contains 14 residues. Germline-derived CDR1 and CDR2 are KGHSH and LQKENI. Trimming left V 2 bases short and J 1 base short, with 8 bases between. Here the CDR3 DNA reads TGTGCCAGCTCACCAGTCACCGGGAACACTGAAGCTTTCTTT. It encodes CASSPVTGNTEAFF.

The rearrangement links TRBV29-1 to TRBJ2-1, with TRBD2 identical over 7 bases. CDR1 and CDR2 from the germline V gene are SQVTM and ANQGSEA. V lost 2 bases, J lost 6 bases, and 10 bases stayed unmatched. The CDR3 spans 15 residues. In nucleotides, the CDR3 is TGCAGCGTTGAACGTCTGGCGGGAGTGGGCAATGAGCAGTTCTTC. Protein: CSVERLAGVGNEQFF.

The rearrangement links TRBV6-8 to TRBJ1-5; no reliable D call. The length of the CDR3 is 13 residues. Germline CDR1 and CDR2: MNHGY and SAAAGT. V lost 2 bases, J lost 4 bases, and 6 bases lay in between. The CDR3 DNA reads TGTGCCAGCAGTTACATGACGAATCAGCCCCAGCATTTT. It codes for CASSYMTNQPQHF.

The chain combines TRBV19 with TRBJ2-5; TRBD2 matches 14 bases. The germline V gene has CDR1 LNHDA and CDR2 SQIVND (reference sequence). The length of the CDR3 is 16 residues. V lost 5 bases and J lost 5; bases outside the gene matches: 7. The DNA of the CDR3 is TGTGCCAGTAGTGAAGGGACTAGCGGGAGTCGGGAGACCCAGTACTTC. It specifies CASSEGTSGSRETQYF. Drawing the rest from reference TRBV19 and TRBJ2-5, the complete variable domain is DGGITQSPKYLFRKEGQNVTLSCEQNLNHDAMYWYRQDPGQGLRLIYYSQIVNDFQKGDIAEGYSVSREKKESFPLTVTSAQKNPTAFYLCASSEGTSGSRETQYFGPGTRLLVL.

This chain joins TRBV29-1 and TRBJ1-4; D is undetermined. Germline CDR1 SQVTM, CDR2 ANQGSEA. Deletions cut 3 bases from V and 0 bases from J, with 14 bases between. The CDR3 consists of 16 residues. The CDR3: CSVDSGLDATNEKLFF. CDR3 nucleotides: TGCAGCGTTGATTCGGGGTTAGATGCAACTAATGAAAAACTGTTTTTT.

This chain connects TRBV28 to TRBJ2-7; tentatively, D is TRBD2 (6 bases). Trimming removed 5 bases at V and 4 bases at J, with 18 bases between. This CDR3 has 15 amino acids. Germline CDR1 is MDHEN and CDR2 is SYDVKM. CDR3 in DNA: TGTGCCAGCAGTCCAGGGACTGGAGGAAGTTACGAGCAGTACTTC. As protein: CASSPGTGGSYEQYF.

The chain is built from TRBV5-1 and TRBJ1-4; no clear D. The CDR3 runs to 15 residues. Trimming took 0 bases from V and 2 from J, leaving 8 bases between them. CDR1 and CDR2 from the germline V gene are SGHRS and YFSETQ. The CDR3 DNA reads as TGCGCCAGCAGCTTGGGACCGACGACTAATGAAAAACTGTTTTTT. As protein: CASSLGPTTNEKLFF.

The CDR3 nucleotides are TGCGCCAGCAGGCCCACGGGACAGGGGATGGCTGAAGCTTTCTTT. This translates into CASRPTGQGMAEAFF. V is TRBV5-1 and J is TRBJ1-1; 10 bases are shared with TRBD1. CDR1 SGHRS and CDR2 YFSETQ come from the germline V gene. J gave up 6 bases and V 5 bases, and 10 bases lay outside the gene matches. The CDR3 is 15 amino acids. Supplemented by reference TRBV5-1 and TRBJ1-1, the full variable domain reads KAGVTQTPRYLIKTRGQQVTLSCSPISGHRSVSWYQQTPGQGLQFLFEYFSETQRNKGNFPGRFSGRQFSNSRSEMNVSTLELGDSALYLCASRPTGQGMAEAFFGQGTRLTVV.

V gene TRBV7-7 combines with J gene TRBJ2-5, with D possibly matching TRBD2 (6 bases). The CDR3 loop spans 14 amino acids. Trimming pared 4 bases from V and 1 base from J, leaving 10 bases between. CDR1 and CDR2 from the germline V gene are SSHAT and FNYEAQ (reference sequence). CDR3 in amino acids: CASSWGDGQETQYF. The CDR3 DNA reads as TGTGCCAGCAGCTGGGGGGACGGCCAAGAGACCCAGTACTTC. Filled out from reference TRBV7-7 and TRBJ2-5, the complete variable domain reads GAGVSQSPRYKVTKRGQDVTLRCDPISSHATLYWYQQALGQGPEFLTYFNYEAQPDKSGLPSDRFSAERPEGSISTLTIQRTEQRDSAMYRCASSWGDGQETQYFGPGTRLLVL.

J is TRBJ2-5 and V is TRBV5-1; 7 bases match TRBD2. CDR1 is SGHRS and CDR2 is YFSETQ in the germline V gene. The junction had 17 bases not matched to a gene; V was cut back by 4 bases and J by 5 bases. The CDR3 covers 17 residues. This chain's CDR3 is CASSPTMGTIGMETQYF. Written as DNA, the CDR3 is TGCGCCAGCAGCCCTACGATGGGGACTATAGGAATGGAGACCCAGTACTTC. The complete variable domain, with remaining parts taken from reference TRBV5-1 and TRBJ2-5, reads KAGVTQTPRYLIKTRGQQVTLSCSPISGHRSVSWYQQTPGQGLQFLFEYFSETQRNKGNFPGRFSGRQFSNSRSEMNVSTLELGDSALYLCASSPTMGTIGMETQYFGPGTRLLVL.

The gene calls are TRBV19 and TRBJ1-6; 9 positions match TRBD1. The junction had 0 bases not matched to a gene; V was cut back by 5 bases and J by 4 bases. Germline loops: CDR1 LNHDA, CDR2 SQIVND (reference sequence). This CDR3 region has 14 residues. The CDR3 bases are TGTGCCAGTAGTGACAGGGGGTATAATTCACCCCTCCACTTT. Translating it yields CASSDRGYNSPLHF.

Judged by abundance, this clone is medium-sized. The chain joins TRBV6-8 to TRBJ2-7, with 7 bases identical to TRBD2. The CDR3 runs 15 residues. Germline CDR1 is MNHGY and CDR2 is SAAAGT. After removal of 6 bases from V and 1 base from J, the junction contained 9 bases not matched to a gene. CDR3 in amino acids: CASRDPRTSSYEQYF. CDR3 sequence (DNA): TGTGCCAGCAGAGATCCTAGGACTAGTTCCTACGAGCAGTACTTC.

The chain carries TRBV29-1 and TRBJ2-7, with D perhaps TRBD1 or TRBD2 (5 bases each). Per germline, CDR1 SQVTM and CDR2 ANQGSEA. The CDR3 consists of 14 residues. The V end lost 4 bases, the J end lost 2 bases, and 15 bases lay between the germline ends. The CDR3 spells CSVGGGQRTYEQYF. CDR3 DNA sequence: TGCAGCGTTGGTGGAGGACAACGAACCTACGAGCAGTACTTC.

This clone was seen more than once but under ten times. The chain joins TRBV19 to TRBJ1-2; D ambiguous. Per the germline V gene, CDR1 is LNHDA and CDR2 is SQIVND (reference sequence). Trimming took 7 bases from V and 7 from J, leaving 13 bases between them. This CDR3 spans 12 amino acids. CDR3 region: CASKTPSGGYTF. In DNA form, the CDR3 reads TGTGCCAGTAAGACCCCCAGCGGTGGCTACACCTTC. Combining the CDR3 with reference TRBV19 and TRBJ1-2 gives the whole variable domain DGGITQSPKYLFRKEGQNVTLSCEQNLNHDAMYWYRQDPGQGLRLIYYSQIVNDFQKGDIAEGYSVSREKKESFPLTVTSAQKNPTAFYLCASKTPSGGYTFGSGTRLTVV.

This clone appeared once. The chain is built from TRBV1 and TRBJ1-5. TRBV1 is a pseudogene. This CDR3 is 18 amino acids long. In nucleotides, the CDR3 is TGCGCCAGCAGCCAGGTCTACGGACTGGCTGGGAACAATCAGCCCCAGCATTTT. Translation gives CASSQVYGLAGNNQPQHF.